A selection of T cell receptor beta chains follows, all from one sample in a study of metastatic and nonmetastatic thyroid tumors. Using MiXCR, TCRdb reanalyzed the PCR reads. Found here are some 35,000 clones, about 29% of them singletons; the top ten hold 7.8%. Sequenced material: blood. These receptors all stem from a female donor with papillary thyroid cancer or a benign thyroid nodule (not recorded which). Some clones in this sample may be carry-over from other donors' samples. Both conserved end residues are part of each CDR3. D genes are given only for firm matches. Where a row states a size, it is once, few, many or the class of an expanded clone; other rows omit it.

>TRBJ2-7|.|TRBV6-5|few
TGTGCCAGCAGTTACTCGTGGGATAGCTCCTACGAGCAGTACTTC
CASSYSWDSSYEQYF
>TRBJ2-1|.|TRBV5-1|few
TGCGCCAGCAGCTTTGGGACAATAGATTACAATGAGCAGTTCTTC
CASSFGTIDYNEQFF
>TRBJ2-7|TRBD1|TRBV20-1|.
TGCAGTGCTGGGACAGGTGCCGGCTACGATCAGTACTTC
CSAGTGAGYDQYF
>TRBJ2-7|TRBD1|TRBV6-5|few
TGTGCCAGCAGTTGGGACAGGGGTTCCTACGAGCAGTACTTC
CASSWDRGSYEQYF
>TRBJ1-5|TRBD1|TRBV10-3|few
TGTGCCATCAGTGGGGCACAGGGGTCAGGTCAGCCCCAGCATTTT
CAISGAQGSGQPQHF
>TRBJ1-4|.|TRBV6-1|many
TGTGCCAACGCCCAGGGGCCTAATGAAAAACTGTTTTTT
CANAQGPNEKLFF
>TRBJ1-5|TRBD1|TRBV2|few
TGTGCCAGCAGTCGACAGGGACAGCCCCAGCATTTT
CASSRQGQPQHF
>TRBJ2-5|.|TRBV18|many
TGTGCCAGCTCACCGGGCGCGGTCCTAGAGACCCAGTACTTC
CASSPGAVLETQYF
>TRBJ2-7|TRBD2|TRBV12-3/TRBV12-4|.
TGTGCCAGCAGGCGGACTAGCTGGATCTACGAGCAGTACTTC
CASRRTSWIYEQYF
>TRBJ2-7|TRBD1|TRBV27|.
TGTGCCATCATTTCCTGGGACAGCTACGAGCAGTACTTC
CAIISWDSYEQYF
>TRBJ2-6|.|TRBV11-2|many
TGTGCCAGCAGCTCATTAGGGGCTGGGGCCAACGTCCTGACTTTC
CASSSLGAGANVLTF
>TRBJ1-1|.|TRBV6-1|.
TGTGCCAGCAGTGAATACCCACGGGGATTGAACACTGAAGCTTTCTTT
CASSEYPRGLNTEAFF
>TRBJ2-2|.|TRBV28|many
TGTGCCTTAGGCAGTAACACCGGGGAGCTGTTTTTT
CALGSNTGELFF
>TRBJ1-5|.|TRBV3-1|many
TGTGCCAGCAGCCAAGCAGGGAATAATCAGCCCCAGCATTTT
CASSQAGNNQPQHF
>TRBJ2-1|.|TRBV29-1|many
TGCAGCGTTGAAGGGGGCTCCTACAATGAGCAGTTCTTC
CSVEGGSYNEQFF
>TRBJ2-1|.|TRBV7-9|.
TGTGCCAGCATCTCAAATGGGTCTACGAATGAGCAGTTCTTC
CASISNGSTNEQFF
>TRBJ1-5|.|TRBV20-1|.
TGCAGTGCCTACCGGGGTGGTCAGCCCCAGCATTTT
CSAYRGGQPQHF
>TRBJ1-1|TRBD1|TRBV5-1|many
TGCGCCAGCAGGTTGACAGGGGGTGAAGCTTTCTTT
CASRLTGGEAFF
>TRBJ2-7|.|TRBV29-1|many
TGCAGCGTTGAGGCCTCGGACAGATCCTACGAGCAGTACTTC
CSVEASDRSYEQYF
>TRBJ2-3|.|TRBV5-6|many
TGTGCCAGCAAGAAAGAGGGAACAGATACGCAGTATTTT
CASKKEGTDTQYF
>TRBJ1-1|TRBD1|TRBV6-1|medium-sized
TGTGCCAGCAGTGAAGGGCTCGGACAGGGGAACACTGAAGCTTTCTTT
CASSEGLGQGNTEAFF
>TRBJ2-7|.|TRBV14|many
TGTGCCAGCAGCCAAGGGTTCTACGAGCAGTACTTC
CASSQGFYEQYF
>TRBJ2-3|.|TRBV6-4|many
TGTGCCAGCAGCCCTGGGTTTAGCACAGATACGCAGTATTTT
CASSPGFSTDTQYF
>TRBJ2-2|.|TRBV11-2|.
TGTGCCAGCAGCTTAGTTGGGGGGGCGACCTGGGAGCTGTTTTTT
CASSLVGGATWELFF
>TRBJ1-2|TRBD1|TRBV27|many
TGTGCCAGCAGTAGGCGGGACAGGGGGAACTATGGCTACACCTTC
CASSRRDRGNYGYTF
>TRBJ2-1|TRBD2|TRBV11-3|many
TGTGCCAGCAGCGCACGCACTAGCGGACTCTCCTACAATGAGCAGTTCTTC
CASSARTSGLSYNEQFF
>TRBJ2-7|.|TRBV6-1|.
TGTGCCAGCAGTGAAGAGCCACGTTCCTACGAGCAGTACTTC
CASSEEPRSYEQYF